This TCR beta chain was sequenced for a study of blood T cells in healthy people across ages. Overall study results and limits: Unsorted PBMC material precluded a definitive naive versus antigen-experienced comparison. Per million T cells, TCR beta diversity dropped about linearly as age rose.

Germline CDR1 is SGHRS and CDR2 is YFSETQ. With 4 bases clipped from V and 2 bases from J, the junction kept 4 bases outside the gene matches. The CDR3 is 15 amino acids. Peripheral blood from each donor was collected in a volume of roughly 9.8 milliliters. For this clonotype: Its matching antigen is unknown.

A second PCR of 7 to 11 cycles used a sample-barcoded 5' primer and a J-beta primer mix. At least 2.5 million CDR3-containing paired-end reads were obtained per sample. TCRdb fed the 5' RACE reads into MiXCR, producing one record per CDR3 protein. The table has about 800,000 distinct CDR3 sequences, around half seen once; the top ten hold 15% to 20%. This receptor was taken from a man older than 75 in good health. The sequencing input was blood. The chain links TRBV5-1 to TRBJ2-5, with TRBD1 matching 11 bases. CDR3 bases: TGCGCCAGCAGCCAGGGACAGGGGGGACAAGAGACCCAGTACTTC. Its translation: CASSQGQGGQETQYF.